This T cell receptor (beta chain) is from a study of CXCR3-negative and CXCR3-positive naive CD8 T cells. General study findings and limits: Memory CD8+ cells showed much lower diversity, while both naive subsets displayed comparably high diversity. TRB CDR3s of CXCR3-positive naive cells were more hydrophobic than those of CXCR3-negative naive cells.

5' RACE with UMI labels generated the TRB cDNA libraries. For each CDR3 protein, TCRdb gives one entry from its re-call of the 5' RACE reads, without DNA. The sample table includes more than 70,000 distinct CDR3 sequences. The CDR3 is 17 amino acids. Per the germline V gene, CDR1 is LGHNA and CDR2 is YNFKEQ. Note on this clonotype: Antigen unknown.

The sequenced material came from naive CXCR3+ CD8+ T cells from blood. The subset here: CD45RO-CCR7+CD27+CD95- naive CD8+ T cells expressing CXCR3 (TNR3+). The chain has TRBV4-2 and TRBJ2-2; TCRdb indicates TRBD2, and absent DNA this call remains unverified. The TCR was taken from a human donor in good health. Some clones in this sample may be carry-over from other donors' samples. The CDR3 is CASSHPMAGGNTEELFF.